This T cell receptor beta chain was identified during a study of blood T cell repertoires in COVID-19. Deletions cut 0 bases from V and 5 bases from J, with 8 bases between. Per the germline V gene, CDR1 is ENHRY and CDR2 is SYGVKD. This CDR3 region has 13 residues. Some clones are missing from TCRdb's copy, which holds only in-frame ones; the method was immunoSEQ multiplex PCR. The sample consists of around 200,000 clones, 87% of them appearing once. This clone was seen a single time. This receptor was identified in a man aged 18 to 29 with acute COVID-19. The sequenced material came from PBMCs or T cells enriched from blood (not recorded which). V usage is TRBV10-3 and J usage is TRBJ2-7, with D perhaps TRBD1 (6 bases). Here the CDR3 reads CAISESGDNEQYF. CDR3 coding DNA: TGTGCCATCAGTGAGTCGGGGGACAACGAGCAGTACTTC.